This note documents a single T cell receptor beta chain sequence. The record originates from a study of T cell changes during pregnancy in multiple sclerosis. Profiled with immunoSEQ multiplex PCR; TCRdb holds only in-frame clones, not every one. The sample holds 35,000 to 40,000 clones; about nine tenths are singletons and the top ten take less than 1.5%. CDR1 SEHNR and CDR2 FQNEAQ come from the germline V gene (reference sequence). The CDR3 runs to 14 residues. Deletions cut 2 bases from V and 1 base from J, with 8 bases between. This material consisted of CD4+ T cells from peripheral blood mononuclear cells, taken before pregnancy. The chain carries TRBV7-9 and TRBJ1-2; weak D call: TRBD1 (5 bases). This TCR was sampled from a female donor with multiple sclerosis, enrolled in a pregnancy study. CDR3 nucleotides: TGTGCCAGCAGCTTACTAGGGGATAACTATGGCTACACCTTC. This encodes CASSLLGDNYGYTF.